What follows are 7 T cell receptor beta chains derived from one specimen sequenced in a study of monozygotic twins with cystic fibrosis. The assay was immunoSEQ multiplex PCR, and TCRdb's table has in-frame clones only and misses some. The repertoire holds tens of thousands of clones, with over 80% as singletons. The sample comprised blood. Receptor source: a girl aged 2-10 years with cystic fibrosis.

The CDR3 DNA reads TGTGCCAGCAGCTTGGACACGACGGCAGCCAAAGCTTTCTTT. Protein: CASSLDTTAAKAFF. The rearrangement uses TRBV5-4 and TRBJ1-1, with no clear D. Trimming cost V 0 bases and J 9 bases, with 15 bases left between them. This CDR3 is built from 14 residues. Germline CDR1 is SGHNT and CDR2 is YYREEE (reference sequence).

The chain combines TRBV2 with TRBJ2-5; perhaps D is TRBD1 or TRBD2 (5 bases each). The CDR3 is 14 amino acids. The germline V gene has CDR1 SNHLY and CDR2 FYNNEI. V lost 5 bases and J 5 bases, leaving 15 bases between the germline ends. CDR3: CASSWGSLGETQYF. The DNA for the CDR3 is TGTGCCAGCAGTTGGGGGTCTCTGGGCGAGACCCAGTACTTC.

This chain uses TRBV6-6 with TRBJ2-7; maybe TRBD2 (6 bases). CDR3 size: 13 residues. Trimming took 8 bases from V and 1 from J, leaving 12 bases between them. The germline V gene has CDR1 MNHNY and CDR2 SVGAGI (reference sequence). CDR3 bases: TGTGCCAGCCTTGAACGGGGGTCCTACGAGCAGTACTTC. Its protein is CASLERGSYEQYF.

The chain carries TRBV30 and TRBJ2-3; D perhaps matches TRBD1 (6 bases). Per germline, CDR1 GTSNPN and CDR2 SVGIG (reference sequence). Trimming stripped 2 bases from V and 3 bases from J, with 18 bases between. This CDR3 contains 16 residues. The CDR3 DNA follows: TGTGCCTGGAGTCTGACCCCAGGGGAAAGGACAGATACGCAGTATTTT. Its protein is CAWSLTPGERTDTQYF.

CDR3 region: CASSDRGYGYTF. DNA of the CDR3: TGTGCCAGCAGTGATCGGGGATATGGCTACACCTTC. The V and J genes are TRBV6-1 and TRBJ1-2; D unresolved. The CDR3 loop spans 12 amino acids. V was cut by 3 bases and J by 5 bases, with 7 bases left in between. Germline CDR1 MNHNS, CDR2 SASEGT.

The rearrangement uses TRBV30 and TRBJ2-7; TRBD1 agrees at 7 bases. Germline CDR1 GTSNPN, CDR2 SVGIG (reference sequence). This CDR3 has 13 residues. V shed 5 bases and J 0 bases; nucleotides not matched to a gene: 4. The chain's CDR3 is CAWEQGYSYEQYF. In DNA form, the CDR3 reads TGTGCCTGGGAACAGGGGTACTCCTACGAGCAGTACTTC.

The chain recombines TRBV7-6 with TRBJ2-3; 8 nucleotides agree with TRBD2. CDR1 SGHVS and CDR2 FNYEAQ come from the germline V gene. V lost 5 bases to trimming and J lost 6 bases; unmatched junction nucleotides: 7. The CDR3 contains 14 residues. CDR3 loop: CASSAGTRGDTQYF. The DNA for the CDR3 is TGTGCCAGCAGCGCCGGGACTAGGGGTGATACGCAGTATTTT.